The clone carrying this T cell receptor (beta chain) turned up a few times. Its antigen is still unknown. CDR1 and CDR2 (germline): MNHEY, SVGEGT. The CDR3 spans 14 residues. V was clipped by 8 bases and J by 3 bases, with 14 bases between them. This specimen belongs to a study of regulatory T cells in long-lasting Graves disease. General study results and limits: Persistent Graves' patients possessed reduced TCR diversity relative to recently diagnosed ones. Persistent cases favored TRBV28, TRBJ1-2 and TRBJ2-5.

Time point here: newly diagnosed GD, antithyroid drugs for less than 3 months. Making the TCR library involved RNA that had been extracted from PBMCs. Combining iRepertoire HTBI primers with Arm-PCR of CDR3 regions, the authors built TCR beta libraries. TCRdb re-called the multiplex PCR reads through MiXCR, storing one row per CDR3 protein. The repertoire holds about 470,000 distinct CDR3 sequences, with more than 12% as singletons. These data also formed part of another study, on T cells in Graves' hyperthyroidism and ophthalmopathy. As that report states: During a first-round RT-PCR of the TCR CDR3, the HTBI primer set was used.

The starting material was peripheral blood mononuclear cells (PBMCs), obtained at new diagnosis, from a patient treated with antithyroid drugs. This sequence originates from a woman aged 25 to 45 with Graves disease. J is TRBJ2-1 and V is TRBV6-2 or TRBV6-3, with D perhaps TRBD2 (6 bases). The CDR3: CASHRRSGYNEQFF. As DNA, the CDR3 is TGTGCCAGCCATCGGCGTAGCGGCTACAATGAGCAGTTCTTC.